The next 22 T cell receptor beta chains were all read from a single sample in a study of identical twins. TCRdb processed the 5' RACE reads anew with MiXCR; each CDR3 protein has one entry. The sample shows approximately 890,000 distinct CDR3 sequences, approximately 13% of them seen only once. The same sample was also used in a study of yellow fever vaccine responses in identical twins.

The material sequenced was PBMCs. Receptors originate from a woman aged 18-29 years in good health.

This clonotype came up a few times. The chain is built from TRBV27 and TRBJ2-1; TRBD2 aligns across 11 bases. The CDR3 runs to 17 residues. Germline CDR1 MNHEY, CDR2 SMNVEV (reference sequence). The V gene end was trimmed by 1 base and the J gene end by 5 bases; junction bases not matched to a gene: 7. The CDR3 coding sequence is TGTGCCAGCAGTTTATTTTGGACTAGCGGGTCCGACAATGAGCAGTTCTTC. The encoded protein is CASSLFWTSGSDNEQFF.

This clonotype was seen just once. An end of the junction differs from the germline gene, which may be a read error. The chain uses TRBV10-3 and TRBJ2-2, with a weak D call TRBD2 (5 bases). The CDR3 spans 15 residues. The germline V gene has CDR1 ENHRY and CDR2 SYGVKD. CDR3 amino acids: CAISDFVANTGELSF. The CDR3 coding sequence is TGTGCCATCAGTGATTTCGTTGCGAACACCGGGGAGCTGTCTTTT.

Ten or more counts support this clonotype. The J gene is TRBJ1-4, the V gene TRBV29-1, with 8 bases lining up with TRBD1. Germline loops: CDR1 SQVTM, CDR2 ANQGSEA. Trimming cost V 4 bases and J 5 bases; bases outside gene matches: 3. This CDR3 contains 13 residues. CDR3 DNA: TGCAGCGTTGGGACAGGGTCCAATGAAAAACTGTTTTTT. This sequence encodes CSVGTGSNEKLFF.

J is TRBJ1-4 and V is TRBV2; D is perhaps TRBD1 (6 bases). The length of the CDR3 is 15 residues. CDR1 SNHLY and CDR2 FYNNEI come from the germline V gene. V gave up 4 bases and J gave up 7 bases, with 16 bases separating them. CDR3: CASSVRGAKLEKLFF. DNA for the CDR3: TGTGCCAGCAGTGTCCGGGGGGCTAAGCTTGAAAAACTGTTTTTT.

The J gene is TRBJ2-1, the V gene TRBV4-1, with D possibly TRBD2 on 6 matching bases. The CDR3 extends over 13 amino acids. Germline V CDR1 and CDR2: MGHRA, YSYEKL. V lost 2 bases to trimming and J lost 9 bases, with 11 bases between them. CDR3 amino acids: CASSQKLAVEQFF. The CDR3 nucleotides read TGCGCCAGCAGCCAAAAACTAGCCGTTGAGCAGTTCTTC.

This sequence joins TRBV28 and TRBJ1-1, with 9 bases that match TRBD1. This CDR3 spans 17 amino acids. The ends lost 6 bases at V and 7 bases at J; junction bases unmatched: 18. Germline V lookup: CDR1 MDHEN, CDR2 SYDVKM. The CDR3 sequence: CASRSPMIQGAVGEAFF. The CDR3 nucleotides are TGTGCCAGCAGAAGTCCAATGATACAGGGGGCGGTCGGTGAAGCTTTCTTT.

This clonotype was counted at least ten times. V is TRBV6-5 and J is TRBJ2-2; D call uncertain. CDR1 is MNHEY and CDR2 is SVGAGI in the germline V gene. V lost 6 bases to trimming and J lost 5 bases, with 7 bases between them. This CDR3 is 12 amino acids long. CDR3 nucleotides: TGTGCCAGCAGCTACCTAACCGGGGAGCTGTTTTTT. As protein: CASSYLTGELFF.

The chain combines TRBV3-1 with TRBJ1-5; D is unresolved. This CDR3 is 14 amino acids long. Germline CDR1 is LGHDT and CDR2 is YNNKEL (reference sequence). V lost 4 bases to trimming and J lost 3 bases, with 10 bases between them. CDR3 nucleotide sequence: TGTGCCAGCAGCCCCAAAAGCTCCAATCAGCCCCAGCATTTT. This codes for CASSPKSSNQPQHF.

The gene calls are TRBV20-1 and TRBJ2-1; D ambiguous. V lost 6 bases to trimming and J lost 3 bases, with 15 bases between them. Germline assignment: CDR1 DFQATT and CDR2 SNEGSKA (reference sequence). This CDR3 spans 14 amino acids. The CDR3 sequence is CSADPIPYYNEQFF. The CDR3 nucleotides are TGCAGTGCCGACCCTATCCCCTACTACAATGAGCAGTTCTTC.

This clonotype came up a few times. V and J are TRBV19 and TRBJ1-5, with a possible D match to TRBD1 (5 bases). Germline loops: CDR1 LNHDA, CDR2 SQIVND (reference sequence). Trimming took 7 bases from V and 6 from J, leaving 16 bases between them. There are 14 residues in the CDR3. CDR3 loop: CASKSQGGRQPQHF. Here the CDR3 DNA reads TGTGCCAGTAAAAGCCAGGGAGGCCGTCAGCCCCAGCATTTT.

The sample holds a few counts of this clonotype. CDR3 nucleotide sequence: TGTGCCAGCAGCGCGCCGGGTTTCTACGAGCAGTACGTC. Protein product: CASSAPGFYEQYV. The chain has TRBV5-6 and TRBJ2-7; the D is unclear. The germline gives CDR1 SGHDT, CDR2 YYEEEE. The CDR3 extends over 13 amino acids. The V end was cut by 4 bases, the J end by 3 bases, with 11 bases between.

The rearrangement uses TRBV2 and TRBJ2-3; no clear D gene. Trimming removed 1 base at V and 6 bases at J, with 14 bases between. The CDR3 has 15 residues. Per the germline V gene, CDR1 is SNHLY and CDR2 is FYNNEI. CDR3 amino acids: CASSEGSVLTDTQYF. CDR3 DNA sequence: TGTGCCAGCAGTGAAGGAAGTGTCTTAACCGATACGCAGTATTTT.

This clonotype has only a few counts. This rearrangement joins TRBV4-1 to TRBJ2-1; 7 positions match TRBD2. Germline V gene data show CDR1 as MGHRA and CDR2 as YSYEKL. V trimming: 4 bases; J trimming: 7 bases; junction bases outside the gene matches: 7. The CDR3 covers 14 residues. CDR3 DNA: TGCGCCAGCAGCCTTTGGACTAGAATAAATGAGCAGTTCTTC. Encoded protein: CASSLWTRINEQFF.

This rearrangement joins TRBV3-1 to TRBJ1-6; D remains ambiguous. The CDR3 runs to 12 residues. In germline, CDR1 is LGHDT, CDR2 YNNKEL (reference sequence). V dropped 1 base and J dropped 10 bases, with 5 bases sitting between them. In DNA, the CDR3 is TGTGCCAGCAGCCAAGGCGAATCACCCCTCCACTTT. Amino acids: CASSQGESPLHF.

V usage is TRBV28 and J usage is TRBJ2-7; TRBD2 matches at 13 bases. Unmatched junction bases numbered 7, after V lost 5 bases and J lost 3 bases. The germline V gene encodes CDR1 MDHEN and CDR2 SYDVKM. The CDR3 totals 16 residues. The CDR3 bases are TGTGCCAGCAGTCCACCGGGACTAGCGGGATACTACGAGCAGTACTTC. Translated: CASSPPGLAGYYEQYF.

The chain carries TRBV5-1 and TRBJ2-6, with D possibly being TRBD2 (6 bases). The CDR3 length is 14 residues. The germline V gene has CDR1 SGHRS and CDR2 YFSETQ. The V end lost 4 bases, the J end lost 8 bases, and 13 bases lay between the germline ends. CDR3 amino acids: CASSPGGGSNVLTF. The CDR3 DNA reads TGCGCCAGCAGCCCCGGCGGAGGGTCCAACGTCCTGACTTTC.

Ten or more counts support this clonotype. This chain connects TRBV18 to TRBJ2-2; D gene uncertain. This CDR3 region has 13 residues. The V and J ends lost 4 bases and 4 bases respectively, with 7 bases between them. The germline V gene encodes CDR1 KGHSH and CDR2 LQKENI. CDR3 nucleotides: TGTGCCAGCTCACAAGGTCTCACCGGGGAGCTGTTTTTT. Protein sequence: CASSQGLTGELFF.

In its sample, this clonotype was seen a few times. The chain combines TRBV4-1 with TRBJ2-7, with TRBD1 matching 8 bases. CDR1 and CDR2 (germline): MGHRA, YSYEKL. This CDR3 has 14 amino acids. V was clipped by 3 bases and J by 5 bases; unmatched bases: 6. In DNA form, the CDR3 reads TGCGCCAGCAGCCAGACGGACAGGGTCCACGAGCAGTACTTC. This gives the protein CASSQTDRVHEQYF.

The chain couples TRBV20-1 to TRBJ1-2; D might be TRBD1 (6 bases). V lost 4 bases to trimming and J lost 7 bases, with 13 bases between them. The CDR3 has 12 residues. Germline V lookup: CDR1 DFQATT, CDR2 SNEGSKA (reference sequence). In nucleotides, the CDR3 is TGCAGTGCTACCCCGCCAGGGGTTGGCTACACCTTC. It translates to CSATPPGVGYTF.

This clonotype was detected ten times or more. V is TRBV4-1 and J is TRBJ2-1, with TRBD2 matching 8 bases. Germline lookup yields CDR1 MGHRA and CDR2 YSYEKL. Germline trimming cut 3 bases from V and 4 bases from J; bases unmatched to any gene: 11. The CDR3 length is 17 residues. CDR3 protein: CASSHPRGGRYYNEQFF. CDR3 DNA sequence: TGCGCCAGCAGCCACCCACGGGGGGGACGGTATTACAATGAGCAGTTCTTC.

The V and J genes are TRBV11-2 and TRBJ2-7, with D maybe TRBD2 (6 bases). Trimming took 7 bases from V and 6 from J, leaving 22 bases between them. The germline gives CDR1 SGHAT, CDR2 FQNNGV. The CDR3 loop spans 15 amino acids. CDR3 in amino acids: CASTILAGTRSEQYF. CDR3 nucleotides: TGTGCCAGCACCATTCTGGCGGGGACTCGGAGCGAGCAGTACTTC.

The chain recombines TRBV5-1 with TRBJ2-1; 14 positions agree with TRBD2. The germline gives CDR1 SGHRS, CDR2 YFSETQ. The CDR3 is made up of 16 amino acids. The V segment lost 4 bases and the J segment 10 bases; nucleotides outside the gene matches: 10. Written as DNA, the CDR3 is TGCGCCAGCAGCGATCCGACTAGCGGGAGGGCCCTGGAGCAGTTCTTC. It translates to CASSDPTSGRALEQFF.